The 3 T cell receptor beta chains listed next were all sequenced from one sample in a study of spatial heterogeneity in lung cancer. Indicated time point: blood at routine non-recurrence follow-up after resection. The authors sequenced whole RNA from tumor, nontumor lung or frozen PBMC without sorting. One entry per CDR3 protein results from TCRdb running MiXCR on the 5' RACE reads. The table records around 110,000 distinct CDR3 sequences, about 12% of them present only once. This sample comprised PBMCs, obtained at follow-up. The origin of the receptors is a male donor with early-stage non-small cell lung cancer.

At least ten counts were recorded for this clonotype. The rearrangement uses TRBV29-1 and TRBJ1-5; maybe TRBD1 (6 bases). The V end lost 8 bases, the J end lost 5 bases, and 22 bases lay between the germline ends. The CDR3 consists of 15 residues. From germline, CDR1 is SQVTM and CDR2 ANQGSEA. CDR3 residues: CSPKGVRVHHQPQHF. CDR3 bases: TGCAGCCCCAAGGGGGTCAGGGTTCACCATCAGCCCCAGCATTTT. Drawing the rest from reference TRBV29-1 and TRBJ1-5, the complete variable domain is SAVISQKPSRDICQRGTSLTIQCQVDSQVTMMFWYRQQPGQSLTLIATANQGSEATYESGFVIDKFPISRPNLTFSTLTVSNMSPEDSSIYLCSPKGVRVHHQPQHFGDGTRLSIL.

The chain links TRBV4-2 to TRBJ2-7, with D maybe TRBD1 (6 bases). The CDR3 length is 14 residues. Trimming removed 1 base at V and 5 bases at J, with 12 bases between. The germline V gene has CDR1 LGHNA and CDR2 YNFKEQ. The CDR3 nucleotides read TGTGCCAGCAGCCAAGCAGGGGCGTCAGACGAGCAGTACTTC. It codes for CASSQAGASDEQYF.

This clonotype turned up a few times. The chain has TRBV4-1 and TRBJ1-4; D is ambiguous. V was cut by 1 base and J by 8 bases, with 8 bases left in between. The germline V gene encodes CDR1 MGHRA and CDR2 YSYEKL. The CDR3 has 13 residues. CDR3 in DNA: TGCGCCAGCAGCCAAGGAGACATAGAAAAACTGTTTTTT. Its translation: CASSQGDIEKLFF.